Shown below are 4 T cell receptor beta chains from a single sample sequenced in a study of cytomegalovirus exposure and HLA in healthy donors. Primers: 60 Vbeta forward and 13 Jbeta reverse. The repertoire was sequenced with immunoSEQ multiplex PCR; TCRdb's copy has only in-frame clones and lacks some. The table shows roughly 100,000 clones, with 80% to 90% occurring only once. Sequences were obtained from PBMCs. These receptors were obtained from a man aged 25 to 40 in good health and CMV-seropositive.

The rearrangement uses TRBV12-5 and TRBJ1-4, with TRBD1 as a possible D gene (6 bases). The V gene lost 0 bases and the J gene lost 1 base, with 9 bases spanning the gap. Germline assignment: CDR1 LGHNT and CDR2 FRNRAP. The CDR3 has 16 amino acids. Written as DNA, the CDR3 is TGTGCTAGTGGTTTGGTCTTGACAGGAACTAATGAAAAACTGTTTTTT. This encodes CASGLVLTGTNEKLFF.

The CDR3 sequence is CATSRGTGGRGANVLTF. CDR3 nucleotides: TGTGCCACCAGCAGAGGGACAGGGGGTAGGGGGGCCAACGTCCTGACTTTC. The rearrangement uses TRBV15 and TRBJ2-6, with 10 nucleotides matching TRBD1. Germline CDR1 is LNHNV and CDR2 is YYDKDF (reference sequence). The CDR3 extends over 17 amino acids. V dropped 1 base and J dropped 4; count of bases not matched to a gene: 4.

This sequence joins TRBV25-1 and TRBJ2-1; 7 bases fit TRBD1. With 4 bases clipped from V and 5 bases from J, the junction kept 11 bases outside the gene matches. Germline V CDR1 and CDR2: MGHDK, SYGVNS. The CDR3 length is 16 residues. The CDR3 loop reads CASSASLDRRDNEQFF. The CDR3 region has the DNA TGTGCCAGCAGTGCCTCATTGGACAGGCGCGACAATGAGCAGTTCTTC.

V is TRBV28 and J is TRBJ2-5; tentative D call: TRBD2 (7 bases). The CDR3 spans 13 residues. Germline V gives CDR1 MDHEN, CDR2 SYDVKM. The ends were cut back, 2 bases at V and 7 bases at J, with 11 bases in the middle. The CDR3 is CASSLGGAGTQYF. CDR3 coding DNA: TGTGCCAGCAGTTTAGGGGGGGCTGGGACCCAGTACTTC.